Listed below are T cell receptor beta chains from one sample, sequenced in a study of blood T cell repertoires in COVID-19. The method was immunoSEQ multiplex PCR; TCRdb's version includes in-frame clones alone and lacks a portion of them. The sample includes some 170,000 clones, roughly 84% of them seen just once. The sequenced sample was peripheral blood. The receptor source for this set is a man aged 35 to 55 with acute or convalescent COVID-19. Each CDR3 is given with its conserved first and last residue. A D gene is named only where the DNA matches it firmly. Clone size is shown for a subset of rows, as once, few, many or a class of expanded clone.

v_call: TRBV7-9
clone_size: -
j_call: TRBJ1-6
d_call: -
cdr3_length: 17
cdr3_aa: CASSFSGGRAGNSPLHF
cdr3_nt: TGTGCCAGCAGCTTTTCGGGTGGCCGTGCTGGTAATTCACCCCTCCACTTT

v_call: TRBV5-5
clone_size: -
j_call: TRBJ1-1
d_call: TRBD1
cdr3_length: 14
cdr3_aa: CASSLDRGNTEAFF
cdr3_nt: TGTGCCAGCAGCTTGGACAGGGGTAACACTGAAGCTTTCTTT

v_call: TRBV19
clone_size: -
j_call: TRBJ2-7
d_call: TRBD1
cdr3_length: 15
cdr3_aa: CASSMKGGTHYEQYF
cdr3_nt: TGTGCCAGTAGTATGAAAGGGGGCACCCACTACGAGCAGTACTTC

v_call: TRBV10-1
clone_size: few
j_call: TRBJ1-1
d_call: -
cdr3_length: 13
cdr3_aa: CASSDRGAAEAFF
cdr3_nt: TGCGCCAGCAGTGATCGGGGGGCCGCTGAAGCTTTCTTT

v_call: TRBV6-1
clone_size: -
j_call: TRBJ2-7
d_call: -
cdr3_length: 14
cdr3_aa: CASSEFGGVYEQYF
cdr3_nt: TGTGCCAGCAGTGAGTTCGGGGGTGTCTACGAGCAGTACTTC

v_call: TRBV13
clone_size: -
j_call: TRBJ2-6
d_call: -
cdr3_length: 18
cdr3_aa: CASSPRMRDISGANVLTF
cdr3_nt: TGTGCCAGCAGTCCCCGCATGAGGGACATCTCTGGGGCCAACGTCCTGACTTTC

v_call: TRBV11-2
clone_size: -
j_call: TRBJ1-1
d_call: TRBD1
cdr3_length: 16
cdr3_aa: CASSFGQGRGNTEAFF
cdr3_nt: TGTGCCAGCAGCTTTGGACAGGGGAGAGGGAACACTGAAGCTTTCTTT

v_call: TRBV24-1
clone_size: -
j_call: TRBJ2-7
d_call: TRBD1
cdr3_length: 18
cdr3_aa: CATSDFIRDRGNSYEQYF
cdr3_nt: TGTGCCACCAGTGATTTCATACGGGACAGGGGGAATTCCTACGAGCAGTACTTC

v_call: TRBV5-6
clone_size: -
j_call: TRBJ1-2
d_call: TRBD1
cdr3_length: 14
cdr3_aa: CASSLYDRAPGYTF
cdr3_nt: TGTGCCAGCAGCTTGTATGACAGGGCCCCTGGCTACACCTTC

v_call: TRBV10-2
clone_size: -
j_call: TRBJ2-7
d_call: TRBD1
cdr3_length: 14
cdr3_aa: CASRTGGVSYEQYF
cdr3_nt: TGCGCCAGCAGGACAGGGGGCGTCTCCTACGAGCAGTACTTC

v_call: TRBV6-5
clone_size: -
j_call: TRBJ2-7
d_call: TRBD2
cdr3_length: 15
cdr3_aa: CASSYSTSGSYEQYF
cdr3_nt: TGTGCCAGCAGTTACTCGACTAGCGGCTCCTACGAGCAGTACTTC

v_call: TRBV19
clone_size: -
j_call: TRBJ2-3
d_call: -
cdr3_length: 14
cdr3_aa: CASSSTENTDTQYF
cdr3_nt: TGTGCCAGTAGCTCAACAGAGAACACAGATACGCAGTATTTT

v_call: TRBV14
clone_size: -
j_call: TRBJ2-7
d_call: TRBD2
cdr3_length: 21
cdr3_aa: CASSQERRGTIITVGLYEQYF
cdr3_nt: TGTGCCAGCAGCCAAGAAAGAAGAGGGACTATCATTACGGTGGGGCTCTACGAGCAGTACTTC

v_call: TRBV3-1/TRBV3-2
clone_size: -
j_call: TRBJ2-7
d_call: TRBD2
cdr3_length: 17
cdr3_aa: CASSQDVGLAYPYEQYF
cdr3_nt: TGTGCCAGCAGCCAAGATGTGGGACTAGCGTACCCCTACGAGCAGTACTTC

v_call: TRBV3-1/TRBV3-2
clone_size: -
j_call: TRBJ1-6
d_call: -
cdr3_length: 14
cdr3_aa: CASTPTGERSPLHF
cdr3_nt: TGTGCCAGCACACCGACGGGGGAACGCTCACCCCTCCACTTT

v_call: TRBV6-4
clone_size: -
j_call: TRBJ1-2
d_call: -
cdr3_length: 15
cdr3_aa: CASSGEAGVNYGYTF
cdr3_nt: TGTGCCAGCAGTGGGGAAGCAGGGGTTAACTATGGCTACACCTTC

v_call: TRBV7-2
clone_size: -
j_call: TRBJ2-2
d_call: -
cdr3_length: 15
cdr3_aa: CASSLLSSNSGELFF
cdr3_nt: TGTGCCAGCAGCTTACTTTCTTCAAACTCCGGGGAGCTGTTTTTT

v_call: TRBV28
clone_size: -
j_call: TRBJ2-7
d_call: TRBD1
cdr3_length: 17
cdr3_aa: CASSTIRDRGLSYEQYF
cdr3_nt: TGTGCCAGCAGCACGATACGGGACAGGGGGCTGTCCTACGAGCAGTACTTC

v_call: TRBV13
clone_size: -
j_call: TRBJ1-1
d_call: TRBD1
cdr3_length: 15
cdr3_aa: CASSGTGTENTEAFF
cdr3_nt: TGTGCCAGCAGCGGTACCGGGACAGAGAACACTGAAGCTTTCTTT

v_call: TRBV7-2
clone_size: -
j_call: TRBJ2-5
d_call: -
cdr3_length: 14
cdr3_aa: CASSPEFAQETQYF
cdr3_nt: TGTGCCAGCAGCCCCGAGTTTGCCCAAGAGACCCAGTACTTC

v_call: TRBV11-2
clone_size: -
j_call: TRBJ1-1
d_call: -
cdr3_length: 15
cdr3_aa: CASSVEGASNTEAFF
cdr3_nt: TGTGCCAGCAGCGTTGAAGGAGCCTCCAACACTGAAGCTTTCTTT

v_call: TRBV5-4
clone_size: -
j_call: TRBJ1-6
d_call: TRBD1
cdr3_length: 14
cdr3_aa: CASSVGQGRSPLHF
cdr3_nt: TGTGCCAGCAGCGTAGGACAGGGCCGGTCACCCCTCCACTTT

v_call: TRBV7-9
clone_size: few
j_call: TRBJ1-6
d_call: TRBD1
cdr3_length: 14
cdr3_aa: CASRAGTGNSPLHF
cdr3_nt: TGTGCCAGCAGAGCCGGGACAGGCAATTCACCCCTCCACTTT

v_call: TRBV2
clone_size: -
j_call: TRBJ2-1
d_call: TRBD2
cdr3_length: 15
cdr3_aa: CASSDNPGLTHEQFF
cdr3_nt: TGTGCCAGCAGTGATAACCCGGGACTAACCCATGAGCAGTTCTTC

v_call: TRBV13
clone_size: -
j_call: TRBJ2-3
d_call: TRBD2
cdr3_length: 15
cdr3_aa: CASSLLAGGRDTQYF
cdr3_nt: TGTGCCAGCAGCTTACTAGCGGGGGGGAGAGATACGCAGTATTTT

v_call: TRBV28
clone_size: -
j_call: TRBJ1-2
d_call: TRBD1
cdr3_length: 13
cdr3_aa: CASRQGQQYGYTF
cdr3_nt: TGTGCCAGCAGACAGGGACAGCAATATGGCTACACCTTC

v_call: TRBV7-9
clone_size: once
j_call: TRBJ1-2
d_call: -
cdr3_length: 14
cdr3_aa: CASSLGQDYYGYTF
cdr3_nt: TGTGCCAGCAGCTTAGGACAGGATTACTATGGCTACACCTTC

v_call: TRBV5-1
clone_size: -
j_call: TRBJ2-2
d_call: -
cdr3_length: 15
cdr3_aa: CASSLARGGSGELFF
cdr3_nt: TGCGCCAGCAGCTTGGCCCGGGGTGGTTCCGGGGAGCTGTTTTTT

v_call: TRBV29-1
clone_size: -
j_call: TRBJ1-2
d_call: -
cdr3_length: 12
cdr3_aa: CSVFRTEDGYTF
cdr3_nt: TGCAGCGTTTTCAGAACGGAGGATGGCTACACCTTC

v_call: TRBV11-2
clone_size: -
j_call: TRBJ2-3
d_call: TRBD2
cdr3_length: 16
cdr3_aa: CASSFGSGESTDTQYF
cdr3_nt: TGTGCCAGCAGCTTCGGCAGCGGGGAGAGCACAGATACGCAGTATTTT

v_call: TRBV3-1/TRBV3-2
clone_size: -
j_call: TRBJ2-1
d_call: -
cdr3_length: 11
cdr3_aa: CASSSTGSEFF
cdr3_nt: TGTGCCAGCAGCTCCACAGGAAGCGAGTTCTTC

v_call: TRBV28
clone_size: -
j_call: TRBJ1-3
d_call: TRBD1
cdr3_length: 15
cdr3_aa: CASSLGTGERNTIYF
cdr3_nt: TGTGCCAGCAGTCTTGGGACAGGGGAGCGGAACACCATATATTTT

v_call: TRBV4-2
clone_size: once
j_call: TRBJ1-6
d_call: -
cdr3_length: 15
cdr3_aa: CASSQEGSLNSPLHF
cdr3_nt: TGTGCCAGCAGCCAAGAGGGCAGCCTGAATTCACCCCTCCACTTT

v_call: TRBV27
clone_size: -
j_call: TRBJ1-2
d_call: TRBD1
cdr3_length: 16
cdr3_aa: CASSFEWTGGTYGYTF
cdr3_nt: TGTGCCAGCAGTTTCGAGTGGACAGGGGGCACCTATGGCTACACCTTC

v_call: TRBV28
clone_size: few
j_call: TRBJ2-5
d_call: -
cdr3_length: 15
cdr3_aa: CASSSPGEMGETQYF
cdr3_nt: TGTGCCAGCAGTAGCCCCGGGGAGATGGGTGAGACCCAGTACTTC

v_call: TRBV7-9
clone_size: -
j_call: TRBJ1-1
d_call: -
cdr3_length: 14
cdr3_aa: CASRLGDKNTEAFF
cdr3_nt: TGTGCCAGCAGGCTGGGGGACAAGAACACTGAAGCTTTCTTT

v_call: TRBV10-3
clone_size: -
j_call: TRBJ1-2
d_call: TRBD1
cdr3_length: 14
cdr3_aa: CAISDPDRGHGYTF
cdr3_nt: TGTGCCATCAGTGACCCGGACAGGGGGCATGGCTACACCTTC

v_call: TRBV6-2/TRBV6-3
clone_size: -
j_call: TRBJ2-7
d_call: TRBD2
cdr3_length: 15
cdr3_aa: CASSPRGRGTYEQYF
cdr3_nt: TGTGCCAGCAGTCCCCGTGGGCGGGGGACCTACGAGCAGTACTTC

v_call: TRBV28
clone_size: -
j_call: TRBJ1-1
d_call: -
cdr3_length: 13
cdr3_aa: CASSLTANTEAFF
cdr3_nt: TGTGCCAGCAGTTTAACAGCGAACACTGAAGCTTTCTTT

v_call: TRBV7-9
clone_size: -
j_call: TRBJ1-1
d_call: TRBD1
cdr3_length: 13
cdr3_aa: CASSPPTGDGAFF
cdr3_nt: TGTGCCAGCAGCCCTCCGACAGGGGACGGCGCTTTCTTT

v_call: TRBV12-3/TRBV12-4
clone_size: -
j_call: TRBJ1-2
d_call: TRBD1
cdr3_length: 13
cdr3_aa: CASSYSGTDRGTF
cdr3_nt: TGTGCCAGCAGTTATTCCGGGACAGACCGTGGCACCTTC

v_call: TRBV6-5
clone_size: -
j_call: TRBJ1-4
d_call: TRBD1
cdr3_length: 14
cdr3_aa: CASSSQGANEKLFF
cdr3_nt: TGTGCCAGCAGTTCACAGGGGGCTAATGAAAAACTGTTTTTT

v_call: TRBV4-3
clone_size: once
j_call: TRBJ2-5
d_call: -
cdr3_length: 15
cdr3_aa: CASSLERTRGETQYF
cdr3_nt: TGCGCCAGCAGCCTCGAGCGGACCCGAGGGGAGACCCAGTACTTC

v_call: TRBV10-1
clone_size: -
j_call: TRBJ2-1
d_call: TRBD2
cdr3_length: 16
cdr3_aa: CASSESTSGGANEQFF
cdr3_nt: TGCGCCAGCAGTGAGTCCACTAGCGGGGGGGCCAATGAGCAGTTCTTC

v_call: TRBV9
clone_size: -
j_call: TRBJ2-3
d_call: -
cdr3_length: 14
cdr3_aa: CASSVVPGTDTQYF
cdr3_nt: TGTGCCAGCAGCGTAGTCCCAGGTACAGATACGCAGTATTTT

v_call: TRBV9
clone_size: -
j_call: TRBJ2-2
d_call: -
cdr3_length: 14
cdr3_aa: CASSQQGNTGELFF
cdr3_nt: TGTGCCAGCAGCCAACAGGGGAACACCGGGGAGCTGTTTTTT

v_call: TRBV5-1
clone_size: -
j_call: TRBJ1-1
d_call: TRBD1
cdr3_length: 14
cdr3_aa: CASSNRGGDTEAFF
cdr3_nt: TGCGCCAGCAGCAACCGAGGGGGCGACACTGAAGCTTTCTTT

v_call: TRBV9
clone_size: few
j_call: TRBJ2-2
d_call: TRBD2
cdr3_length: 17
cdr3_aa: CASSVTLAGVDTGELFF
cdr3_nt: TGTGCCAGCAGCGTAACTTTAGCGGGGGTCGACACCGGGGAGCTGTTTTTT

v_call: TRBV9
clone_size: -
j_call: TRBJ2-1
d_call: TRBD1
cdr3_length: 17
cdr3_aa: CASSVEPGQGARNEQFF
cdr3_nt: TGTGCCAGCAGCGTAGAACCGGGACAGGGGGCGCGGAATGAGCAGTTCTTC

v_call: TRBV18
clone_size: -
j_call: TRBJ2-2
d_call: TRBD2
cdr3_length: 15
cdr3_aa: CASSPRGGASGELFF
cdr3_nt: TGTGCCAGCTCACCACGCGGGGGGGCCTCCGGGGAGCTGTTTTTT

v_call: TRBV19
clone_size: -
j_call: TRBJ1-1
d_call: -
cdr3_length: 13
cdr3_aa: CASKWAGGTEAFF
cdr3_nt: TGTGCCAGTAAGTGGGCGGGCGGCACTGAAGCTTTCTTT

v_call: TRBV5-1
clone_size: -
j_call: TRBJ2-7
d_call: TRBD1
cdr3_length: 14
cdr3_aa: CASSLGQGPYEQYF
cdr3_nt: TGCGCCAGCAGCTTGGGACAGGGTCCTTACGAGCAGTACTTC

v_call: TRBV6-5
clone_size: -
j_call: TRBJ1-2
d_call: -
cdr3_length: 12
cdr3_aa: CATFDLAYGYTF
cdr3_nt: TGTGCCACATTCGATTTGGCCTATGGCTACACCTTC

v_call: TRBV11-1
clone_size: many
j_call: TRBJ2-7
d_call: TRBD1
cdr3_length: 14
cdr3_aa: CASSRDRAKNEQYF
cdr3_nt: TGTGCCAGCAGCAGGGACAGGGCGAAGAACGAGCAGTACTTC

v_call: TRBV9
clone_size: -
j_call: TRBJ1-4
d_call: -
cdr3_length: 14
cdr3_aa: CASSAGRGNEKLFF
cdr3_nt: TGTGCCAGCAGCGCTGGGAGGGGGAATGAAAAACTGTTTTTT